This T cell receptor beta chain is from a study of blood T cell repertoires in COVID-19. TCRdb keeps only in-frame clones here, not all; method: immunoSEQ multiplex PCR. Seen here are about 140,000 clones, 80% to 90% observed once, and the top ten hold approximately 10%. The table lists this clone with a few counts. This TCR derives from a man in his sixties with active or convalescent COVID-19. The sequenced material came from peripheral blood.

The CDR3 spells CSVRRQGWDVTEAFF. The CDR3 bases are TGCAGCGTTCGGCGACAGGGATGGGATGTCACTGAAGCTTTCTTT. The V gene is TRBV29-1, the J gene TRBJ1-1, with 7 bases that match TRBD1. The CDR3 has 15 amino acids. CDR1 SQVTM and CDR2 ANQGSEA come from the germline V gene. V shed 5 bases, J shed 4 bases, and the junction held 13 bases outside the gene matches. The full variable domain, completed using reference TRBV29-1 and TRBJ1-1, is SAVISQKPSRDICQRGTSLTIQCQVDSQVTMMFWYRQQPGQSLTLIATANQGSEATYESGFVIDKFPISRPNLTFSTLTVSNMSPEDSSIYLCSVRRQGWDVTEAFFGQGTRLTVV.